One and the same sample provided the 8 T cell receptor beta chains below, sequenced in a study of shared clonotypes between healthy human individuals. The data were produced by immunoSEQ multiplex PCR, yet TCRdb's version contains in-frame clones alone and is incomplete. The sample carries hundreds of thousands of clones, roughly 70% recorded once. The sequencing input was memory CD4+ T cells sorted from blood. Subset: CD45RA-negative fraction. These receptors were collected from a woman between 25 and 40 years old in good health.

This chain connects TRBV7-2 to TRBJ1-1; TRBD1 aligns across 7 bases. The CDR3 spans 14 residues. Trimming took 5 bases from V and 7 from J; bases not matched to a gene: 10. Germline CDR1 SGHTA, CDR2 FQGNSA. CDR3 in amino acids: CASSQQRDSLEAFF. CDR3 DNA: TGTGCCAGCAGCCAACAACGGGACAGCCTTGAAGCTTTCTTT.

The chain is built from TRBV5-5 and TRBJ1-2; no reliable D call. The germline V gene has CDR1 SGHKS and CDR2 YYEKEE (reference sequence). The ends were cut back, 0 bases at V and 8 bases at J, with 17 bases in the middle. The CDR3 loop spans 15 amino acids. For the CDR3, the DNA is TGTGCCAGCAGCTTGGAAATAGGGTTAGCCGGGGGCTACACCTTC. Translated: CASSLEIGLAGGYTF.

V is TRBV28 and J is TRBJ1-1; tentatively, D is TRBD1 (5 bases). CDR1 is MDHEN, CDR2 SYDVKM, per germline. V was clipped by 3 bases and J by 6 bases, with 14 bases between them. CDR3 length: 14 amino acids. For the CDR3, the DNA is TGTGCCAGCAGTTTTACAGGCTCTAGGTCTGAAGCTTTCTTT. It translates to CASSFTGSRSEAFF.

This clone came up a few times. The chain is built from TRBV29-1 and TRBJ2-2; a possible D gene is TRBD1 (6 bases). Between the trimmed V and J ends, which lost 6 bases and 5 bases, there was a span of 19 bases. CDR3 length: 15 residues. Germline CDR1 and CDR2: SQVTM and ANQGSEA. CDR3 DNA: TGCAGCGTCAGCCGGACAGAGGCCTTGACCGGGGAGCTGTTTTTT. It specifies CSVSRTEALTGELFF.

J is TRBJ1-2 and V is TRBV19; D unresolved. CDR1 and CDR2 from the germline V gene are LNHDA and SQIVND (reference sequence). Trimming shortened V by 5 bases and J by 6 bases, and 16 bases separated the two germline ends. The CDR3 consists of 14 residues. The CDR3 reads CASSWSYEGNGYTF. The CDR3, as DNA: TGTGCCAGTAGTTGGTCCTACGAGGGAAATGGCTACACCTTC.

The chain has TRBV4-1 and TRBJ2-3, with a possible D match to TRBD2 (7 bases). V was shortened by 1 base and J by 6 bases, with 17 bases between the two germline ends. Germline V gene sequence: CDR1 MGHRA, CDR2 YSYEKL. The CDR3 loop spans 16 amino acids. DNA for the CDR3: TGCGCCAGCAGCCAAGGAGCTAGCGGTAGGGGGGATACGCAGTATTTT. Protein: CASSQGASGRGDTQYF.

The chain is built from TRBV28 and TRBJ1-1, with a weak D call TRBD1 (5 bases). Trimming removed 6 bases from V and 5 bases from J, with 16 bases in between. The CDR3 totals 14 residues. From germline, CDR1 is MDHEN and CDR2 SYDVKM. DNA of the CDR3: TGTGCCAGCAGCCCCGCGGGGCGGCTGACTGAAGCTTTCTTT. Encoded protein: CASSPAGRLTEAFF.

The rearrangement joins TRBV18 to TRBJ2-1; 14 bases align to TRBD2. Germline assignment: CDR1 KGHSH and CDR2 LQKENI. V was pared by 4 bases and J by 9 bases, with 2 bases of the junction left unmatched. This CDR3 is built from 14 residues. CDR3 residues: CASSLGLAGVEQFF. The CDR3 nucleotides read TGTGCCAGCTCACTGGGACTAGCGGGAGTTGAGCAGTTCTTC. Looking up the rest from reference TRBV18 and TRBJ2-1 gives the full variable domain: NAGVMQNPRHLVRRRGQEARLRCSPMKGHSHVYWYRQLPEEGLKFMVYLQKENIIDESGMPKERFSAEFPKEGPSILRIQQVVRGDSAAYFCASSLGLAGVEQFFGPGTRLTVL.